The 10 T cell receptor beta chains below come from one sample, sequenced in a study of cytomegalovirus exposure and HLA in healthy donors (dated by TCRdb to the late 2010s). The library was produced with the immunoSEQ multiplex PCR assay. For the multiplex PCR, a mixture combining 60 forward primers for TCR Vbeta segments and 13 reverse primers for TCR Jbeta segments was used. Imported from immuneACCESS, the table was reduced by TCRdb to in-frame sequences with V and J called. These copies leave out some clones; in studies compared against another copy, an unresolved V gene accounts for under half, and the cause of the remainder is not known. The table for this sample lists about 180,000 clones; about 78% of them were counted only once. The top ten hold roughly 2.3% of the sample. Material: PBMCs. The receptors derive from a man in his sixties in good health and CMV-seronegative.

This chain joins TRBV19 and TRBJ1-1; D is uncertain. Trimming stripped 3 bases from V and 10 bases from J, with 12 bases between. The V gene's germline CDR1 is LNHDA and CDR2 SQIVND (reference sequence). There are 12 residues in the CDR3. CDR3 sequence reads: CASSMGGERAFF. Here the CDR3 DNA reads TGTGCCAGTAGTATGGGTGGGGAGAGAGCTTTCTTT.

The J gene is TRBJ1-4, the V gene TRBV6-1, with D unclear. The CDR3 covers 14 residues. The V gene lost 6 bases and the J gene lost 7 bases, with 15 bases spanning the gap. Germline V gene lookup returns CDR1 MNHNS and CDR2 SASEGT. The CDR3 coding sequence is TGTGCCAGCAGGCTCGGCATTGGAGGTGAAAAACTGTTTTTT. As protein: CASRLGIGGEKLFF.

The chain has TRBV19 and TRBJ1-5; D gene uncertain. CDR1 and CDR2 (germline): LNHDA, SQIVND (reference sequence). The CDR3 runs to 14 residues. The V and J ends lost 6 bases and 6 bases respectively, with 15 bases between them. The CDR3 reads CASRGRLVRQPQHF. Written as DNA, the CDR3 is TGTGCCAGTAGAGGCAGGTTGGTTCGTCAGCCCCAGCATTTT.

V gene TRBV4-3 combines with J gene TRBJ2-1, with D unresolved. V was shortened by 1 base and J by 6 bases, with 13 bases between the two germline ends. This CDR3 has 15 residues. Germline values: CDR1 LGHNA, CDR2 YSLEER. The DNA for the CDR3 is TGCGCCAGCAGCCAAGTCACCGCTTTCGGCAATGAGCAGTTCTTC. It translates to CASSQVTAFGNEQFF.

This chain uses TRBV4-2 with TRBJ2-7, with D possibly being TRBD2 (5 bases). The CDR3 loop spans 13 amino acids. Germline V lookup: CDR1 LGHNA, CDR2 YNFKEQ. Trimming took off 0 bases at V and 3 bases at J, with 6 bases between the two ends. The CDR3, as DNA: TGTGCCAGCAGCCAAGACGGGGACTACGAGCAGTACTTC. It yields the protein CASSQDGDYEQYF.

The CDR3 DNA sequence: TGTGCCAGCAGCCTTACAGGGGGTGGCTACGAGCAGTACTTC. This translates into CASSLTGGGYEQYF. The V call is TRBV6-6, the J call TRBJ2-7; TRBD1 matches at 8 bases. J was trimmed by 3 bases and V by 6 bases; bases with no gene match: 7. The CDR3 has 14 residues. From germline, CDR1 is MNHNY and CDR2 SVGAGI (reference sequence).

The CDR3 region is CASSLTIPRDWDSNQPQHF. The CDR3 DNA sequence: TGTGCCAGCAGCCTAACAATCCCCCGGGATTGGGATAGCAATCAGCCCCAGCATTTT. The chain links TRBV7-6 to TRBJ1-5, with D unclear. CDR3 length equals 19 residues. Trimming pared 5 bases from V and 0 bases from J, leaving 23 bases between. From germline, CDR1 is SGHVS and CDR2 FNYEAQ.

This clone was detected only once. The gene calls are TRBV18 and TRBJ1-1; D gene ambiguous. CDR1 KGHSH and CDR2 LQKENI come from the germline V gene. V lost 3 bases and J 1 base, leaving 12 bases between the germline ends. The CDR3 runs to 15 residues. The DNA of the CDR3 is TGTGCCAGCTCACCGCTTCCGGCGGCGAACACTGAAGCTTTCTTT. The encoded protein is CASSPLPAANTEAFF.

V usage is TRBV14 and J usage is TRBJ2-2, with TRBD1 as a possible D gene (6 bases). Trimming stripped 4 bases from V and 1 base from J, with 7 bases between. CDR1 and CDR2 (germline): SGHDN, FVKESK. The CDR3 loop spans 14 amino acids. The CDR3 coding sequence is TGTGCCAGCAGCCGAGGGGGGAACACCGGGGAGCTGTTTTTT. Protein sequence: CASSRGGNTGELFF.

The chain has TRBV5-1 and TRBJ2-3; 15 bases map to TRBD2. The CDR3 consists of 16 residues. With 3 bases clipped from V and 4 bases from J, the junction kept 3 bases outside the gene matches. Germline-derived CDR1 and CDR2 are SGHRS and YFSETQ. In DNA form, the CDR3 reads TGCGCCAGCAGCTCAAGGACTAGCGGGGGGGCAGATACGCAGTATTTT. This codes for CASSSRTSGGADTQYF. The full variable domain, with the rest looked up from reference TRBV5-1 and TRBJ2-3, is KAGVTQTPRYLIKTRGQQVTLSCSPISGHRSVSWYQQTPGQGLQFLFEYFSETQRNKGNFPGRFSGRQFSNSRSEMNVSTLELGDSALYLCASSSRTSGGADTQYFGPGTRLTVL.